This entry features one TCR beta chain sequence. Its specific antigen is unknown. No much larger clone exists at a distance of one base, and base qualities are not known. The sample originates from a study of blood T cell repertoires in COVID-19 (dated by TCRdb to 2020 to 2022). The study in broad terms: The collaborator samples originated in the United States, Italy and Spain and spanned the acute and convalescent phases of COVID-19. Where HLA class I and class II types were available, the types were taken from metadata supplied by the sample provider, not from assay-based typing. The repertoires were released in a freely available public database meant as a resource for research on the immune response to SARS-CoV-2. Subjects who had been exposed to COVID-19, were actively infected with it, or had recovered from it provided the deeply sampled blood TCRbeta repertoires that made up the dataset. The samples were drawn from the first 160 participants of the ongoing ImmuneRACE study and from 950 to 1,500 subjects provided by 6 global collaborators. The prospective study material was composed of cDNA or gDNA derived from T cells, B-cell-depleted T cells, or PBMCs. Nearly every sample came with metadata listing a de-identified subject ID, COVID-19 status, age in years and sex. Study-wide findings and limitations: How much clinical and demographic metadata was included differed by source and by participant, and the metadata was provided uncurated.

One collaborating source in Seattle enrolled patients while the patients were actively infected and followed the patients over time throughout the course of disease. Each collaborating institution followed its own protocols to collect whole blood in K2EDTA tubes. Collaborator samples were shipped for TCRbeta analysis as frozen whole blood, isolated PBMCs, or DNA extracted from either sample type. TCRbeta CDR3 regions were amplified from genomic DNA using the immunoSEQ Assay, a bias-controlled multiplex PCR. The authors processed their data as follows. The number of nucleated cells in each sample was estimated from the amplification of reference gene primers within the assay. To quantify the absolute abundance of each unique TCRbeta CDR3 rearrangement, sequence reads were collapsed and filtered. For each sample, productive Simpson clonality was calculated as the square root of Simpson's diversity index across productive rearrangements. Here the immuneACCESS table is served through TCRdb, limited to in-frame sequences with V and J called. Missing clones are a known gap in these copies; in checked studies unresolved V genes cover under half, and the rest lacks a known reason. V and J calls and clone size are as listed in that table; D and trimming were resolved from the DNA. Here the sample has about 480,000 clones; approximately 88% occur a single time. Jointly, the top ten make up approximately 12% of the sample.

The V and J ends are trimmed by 6 bases and 0 bases, leaving 12 bases between them. Sequences DFQATT (CDR1) and SNEGSKA (CDR2) are obtained from the germline V gene (reference sequence). The CDR3 goes from the cysteine to the phenylalanine over 14 residues. Only CDR3 DNA remains: 42 bases, in frame from the first base. This sequence uses TRBV20-1 and TRBJ2-1, with a weak D call of TRBD2 (5 bases match). Source material: peripheral blood. The clonotype comes from a woman in her fifties or sixties with COVID-19, enrolled during active disease. At the DNA level, the sequence is TGCAGTGCGAGTTTCGGGGTCTCCTACAATGAGCAGTTCTTC. Its protein is CSASFGVSYNEQFF.